This record looks at one T cell receptor (beta chain) sequence and its context. These data originate in a study of blood T cell repertoires in COVID-19. Per the authors' pipeline: Nucleated cell counts were estimated from reference gene primer amplification. The table came from immunoSEQ multiplex PCR; TCRdb's copy has only in-frame clones and leaves some out. Clonal size and the V and J genes are those of that table, whereas D and trimming came from the DNA. Altogether approximately 100,000 clones are present, roughly 85% being singletons, with the ten largest covering approximately 2.4%. The V segment lost 0 bases and the J segment 8 bases; nucleotides outside the gene matches: 15. CDR3 length equals 17 residues. Germline V gene sequence: CDR1 MNHEY, CDR2 SMNVEV (reference sequence).

The sequenced material came from PBMCs or T cells enriched from blood (not recorded which). This receptor was obtained from a woman aged 50 to 65 who had recovered from COVID-19. V and J are TRBV27 and TRBJ1-2, with TRBD1 matching 7 bases. CDR3 in amino acids: CASSLSLRGQYVEGYTF. In DNA, the CDR3 is TGTGCCAGCAGTTTATCTTTGAGGGGGCAGTATGTAGAGGGCTACACCTTC.